These T cell receptor beta chains were read from a single sample in a study of spatial heterogeneity in lung cancer. A single record per CDR3 protein comes from TCRdb applying MiXCR to the 5' RACE reads. This table holds 110,000 or so distinct CDR3 sequences, roughly 10% found once. Specimen: PBMCs, collected at follow-up. Receptors were obtained from a female donor with early-stage non-small cell lung cancer. Each CDR3 is given with its conserved first and last residue. A D gene is named only where the DNA matches it firmly. A clone size is listed for some rows: how often the clone was seen (once, few, many), or a class if it is expanded.

TRBV18	few	TRBJ2-1	NA	TGTGCCAGCTCTGCGACTTGGGGCCTCAATGAGCAGTTCTTC	CASSATWGLNEQFF
TRBV13	few	TRBJ2-7	TRBD1	TGTGCCAGCAGCCCCCGGAGACAGGGGTACGAGCAGTACTTC	CASSPRRQGYEQYF
TRBV7-2	NA	TRBJ1-5	NA	TGTGCCAGCAGTTTGCCTGAGGGGCTCGGTGATCAGCCCCAGCATTTT	CASSLPEGLGDQPQHF
TRBV5-1	many	TRBJ2-5	TRBD1	TGCGCCAGCAGCTTGTCTCCTCAGGGGGCTGGAGAGACCCAGTACTTC	CASSLSPQGAGETQYF
TRBV18	many	TRBJ2-5	TRBD2	TGTGCCAGCTCACCCAGGACAGGGAGGCGGACTAGCGGGAGTACGCATGAGACCCAGTACTTC	CASSPRTGRRTSGSTHETQYF
TRBV3-1	few	TRBJ1-2	NA	TGTGCCAGCAGCCAAGATCAGGCAGCTAACTATGGCTACACCTTC	CASSQDQAANYGYTF
TRBV20-1	many	TRBJ2-5	TRBD1	TGCAGTGCTAGAAAGGGACAGCAAGAGACCCAGTACTTC	CSARKGQQETQYF
TRBV27	few	TRBJ1-2	NA	TGTGCCAGCAGTCCGAGGGGAGAACTATACTATGGCTACACCTTC	CASSPRGELYYGYTF
TRBV29-1	NA	TRBJ2-4	NA	TGCAGCGTTGAGCCCGGGTCTAAAAACATTCAGTACTTC	CSVEPGSKNIQYF
TRBV29-1	NA	TRBJ2-5	NA	TGCAGCGTCATGAAAGGGACATCCCAAGAGACCCAGTACTTC	CSVMKGTSQETQYF
TRBV19	many	TRBJ2-3	TRBD2	TGTGCCAGTAGGGAAACTAGCGGGAAGACAGATACGCAGTATTTT	CASRETSGKTDTQYF
TRBV6-5	few	TRBJ1-1	NA	TGTGCCAGCAGGGGGACATGGCTGAACACTGAAGCTTTCTTT	CASRGTWLNTEAFF
TRBV12-3/TRBV12-4	NA	TRBJ2-1	TRBD2	TGTGCCAGCAGTTTAAGCGGGAGGTTAAATGAGCAGTTCTTC	CASSLSGRLNEQFF
TRBV20-1	many	TRBJ2-1	NA	TGCAGTGCGCACCCGTCCTCGGACCCCTGGCTGTTCTTC	CSAHPSSDPWLFF
TRBV7-9	few	TRBJ2-5	NA	TGTGCCAGCAGCCCCTCGGCTAGCAGCCAAGAGACCCAGTACTTC	CASSPSASSQETQYF
TRBV10-2	many	TRBJ2-3	TRBD2	TGCGCCAGCAATCCTAGCGGGAGGTCCCCAGATACGCAGTATTTT	CASNPSGRSPDTQYF